The 11 T cell receptor beta chains presented below share a single source sample, sequenced in a study of T-cell memory formation after mild COVID-19. MiXCR, run by TCRdb on the 5' RACE reads, gives a single entry per CDR3 protein. The table includes some 600,000 distinct CDR3 sequences, about 18% detected once. Sample: PBMCs or a T cell subset sorted from them (not recorded which). These receptors all stem from an adult woman who had mild COVID-19 (a few samples of this study predate the infection). Cell type and time point are not known.

This clonotype was seen a few times. The rearrangement uses TRBV7-9 and TRBJ1-2, with unresolved D. The CDR3 covers 16 residues. The V gene's germline CDR1 is SEHNR and CDR2 FQNEAQ (reference sequence). Trimming stripped 5 bases from V and 2 bases from J, with 18 bases between. CDR3 coding DNA: TGTGCCAGCAGCCCAGCCCTATTTGCGTACAACTATGGCTACACCTTC. Protein product: CASSPALFAYNYGYTF.

The rearrangement uses TRBV5-1 and TRBJ2-3; 10 nucleotides agree with TRBD1. With V trimmed by 3 bases and J by 2 bases, 3 bases remained unmatched. The CDR3 covers 15 residues. CDR1 SGHRS and CDR2 YFSETQ come from the germline V gene. CDR3 bases: TGCGCCAGCAGCTCGGACAGGGGGGACACAGATACGCAGTATTTT. This codes for CASSSDRGDTDTQYF.

The CDR3 loop reads CASSEATALNTEAFF. The CDR3 DNA reads TGTGCCAGCAGCGAAGCGACGGCCCTGAACACTGAAGCTTTCTTT. V usage is TRBV7-9 and J usage is TRBJ1-1; unclear D gene. V lost 5 bases to trimming and J lost 0 bases, with 13 bases between them. The length of the CDR3 is 15 residues. Germline V gene sequence: CDR1 SEHNR, CDR2 FQNEAQ (reference sequence). The full variable domain, rest sourced from reference TRBV7-9 and TRBJ1-1, is DTGVSQNPRHKITKRGQNVTFRCDPISEHNRLYWYRQTLGQGPEFLTYFQNEAQLEKSRLLSDRFSAERPKGSFSTLEIQRTEQGDSAMYLCASSEATALNTEAFFGQGTRLTVV.

The CDR3 nucleotides are TGCAGTGCTAAAACGGGGGAGCAGTACACCGGGGAGCTGTTTTTT. Translation gives CSAKTGEQYTGELFF. The gene calls are TRBV20-1 and TRBJ2-2; D is perhaps TRBD2 (6 bases). This CDR3 contains 15 residues. Germline CDR1 DFQATT, CDR2 SNEGSKA (reference sequence). V was trimmed by 4 bases and J by 3 bases, leaving 15 bases between them.

Only a few counts were recorded for this clonotype. Here the CDR3 DNA reads TGTGCCAGCAGACCGGGACACATTAGCAATCAGCCCCAGCATTTT. This sequence encodes CASRPGHISNQPQHF. J is TRBJ1-5 and V is TRBV5-5; D may be TRBD1 (6 bases). Trimming stripped 5 bases from V and 0 bases from J, with 12 bases between. Germline V lookup: CDR1 SGHKS, CDR2 YYEKEE (reference sequence). The CDR3 runs 15 residues.

The V and J genes are TRBV27 and TRBJ2-5, with a possible D match to TRBD1 (5 bases). Germline assignment: CDR1 MNHEY and CDR2 SMNVEV (reference sequence). CDR3 length equals 15 residues. V dropped 6 bases and J dropped 5 bases, with 19 bases sitting between them. DNA of the CDR3: TGTGCCAGCAGACCCCTGTCAGGGCGGCGGGAGACCCAGTACTTC. This codes for CASRPLSGRRETQYF.

This chain uses TRBV28 with TRBJ2-1; the D is unclear. The CDR3 length is 11 residues. Deletions cut 5 bases from V and 13 bases from J, with 12 bases between. Germline CDR1 MDHEN, CDR2 SYDVKM. CDR3 in DNA: TGTGCCAGCAGTACGAGACGCCCACAGTTCTTC. Residues: CASSTRRPQFF.

The sample holds a few counts of this clonotype. The chain recombines TRBV29-1 with TRBJ1-1; D is perhaps TRBD1 (5 bases). The V and J ends lost 7 bases and 4 bases respectively, with 16 bases between them. The germline V gene has CDR1 SQVTM and CDR2 ANQGSEA. The CDR3 totals 13 residues. Here the CDR3 reads CSAKRGIGTEAFF. CDR3 coding DNA: TGCAGCGCCAAGAGGGGTATAGGCACTGAAGCTTTCTTT. Full variable domain (outside the CDR3, taken from reference TRBV29-1 and TRBJ1-1): SAVISQKPSRDICQRGTSLTIQCQVDSQVTMMFWYRQQPGQSLTLIATANQGSEATYESGFVIDKFPISRPNLTFSTLTVSNMSPEDSSIYLCSAKRGIGTEAFFGQGTRLTVV.

The V gene is TRBV7-3, the J gene TRBJ1-1; D may be TRBD1 (6 bases). The ends were cut back, 2 bases at V and 5 bases at J, with 12 bases in the middle. The CDR3 extends over 14 amino acids. CDR1 is SGHTA and CDR2 is FQGTGA in the germline V gene. CDR3 in amino acids: CASSLQGTGTEAFF. For the CDR3, the DNA is TGTGCCAGCAGCTTACAGGGGACGGGAACTGAAGCTTTCTTT.

V gene TRBV7-9 combines with J gene TRBJ2-5; no reliable D call. Germline V lookup: CDR1 SEHNR, CDR2 FQNEAQ (reference sequence). This CDR3 contains 13 residues. V was shortened by 5 bases and J by 3 bases, with 10 bases between the two germline ends. DNA for the CDR3: TGTGCCAGCAGCGACCCACCGAAAGAGACCCAGTACTTC. Translation gives CASSDPPKETQYF.

The sample holds a few counts of this clonotype. The CDR3: CASTTSTEQFF. CDR3 bases: TGTGCCAGCACAACTAGCACGGAGCAGTTCTTC. V and J are TRBV7-2 and TRBJ2-1, with D tentatively TRBD2 (6 bases). V was trimmed by 7 bases and J by 10 bases, leaving 11 bases between them. From germline, CDR1 is SGHTA and CDR2 FQGNSA. CDR3 size: 11 residues.